These 28 T cell receptor beta chains share one sample of origin, sequenced in a study of blood T cell repertoires in COVID-19. Here immunoSEQ multiplex PCR was the method, and the copy in TCRdb shows in-frame clones only, minus some. The sample lists more than 100,000 clones; 88% were seen once. Sequencing used peripheral blood. These receptors came from a man between 65 and 79 years old with active COVID-19.

The chain couples TRBV30 to TRBJ2-4, with D maybe TRBD1 (6 bases). In germline, CDR1 is GTSNPN, CDR2 SVGIG (reference sequence). This CDR3 is 13 amino acids long. Trimming left V 1 base short and J 4 bases short, with 8 bases between. CDR3 DNA sequence: TGTGCCTGGAGTGCGGACAGAAAAAACATTCAGTACTTC. This gives the protein CAWSADRKNIQYF.

The CDR3 coding sequence is TGCGCCAGCAGACCCGTAGCGGGAGTCCCCCCAGATACGCAGTATTTT. It specifies CASRPVAGVPPDTQYF. The rearrangement uses TRBV5-1 and TRBJ2-3; 9 bases fit TRBD2. In germline, CDR1 is SGHRS, CDR2 YFSETQ. Trimming took 5 bases from V and 4 from J; bases not matched to a gene: 11. This CDR3 comprises 16 residues.

This chain uses TRBV29-1 with TRBJ2-7; 8 bases line up with TRBD1. This CDR3 is 11 amino acids long. V was clipped by 7 bases and J by 5 bases; unmatched bases: 4. Looked up from germline, CDR1 is SQVTM and CDR2 is ANQGSEA. CDR3: CSATTGDEQYF. The CDR3 DNA sequence: TGCAGCGCGACGACAGGGGACGAGCAGTACTTC.

The rearrangement uses TRBV5-6 and TRBJ1-2, with TRBD1 identical over 9 bases. With 4 bases clipped from V and 5 bases from J, the junction kept 6 bases outside the gene matches. This CDR3 region has 14 residues. Germline loops: CDR1 SGHDT, CDR2 YYEEEE. CDR3 coding DNA: TGTGCCAGCAGCACACAGGGGGCGTGGTATGGCTACACCTTC. Amino acid sequence: CASSTQGAWYGYTF. Together with reference TRBV5-6 and TRBJ1-2, the CDR3 gives the full variable domain: DAGVTQSPTHLIKTRGQQVTLRCSPKSGHDTVSWYQQALGQGPQFIFQYYEEEERQRGNFPDRFSGHQFPNYSSELNVNALLLGDSALYLCASSTQGAWYGYTFGSGTRLTVV.

The genes are TRBV5-1 and TRBJ2-2; maybe TRBD2 (6 bases). The CDR3 extends over 17 amino acids. CDR1 and CDR2 from the germline V gene are SGHRS and YFSETQ. V dropped 4 bases and J dropped 3 bases, with 19 bases sitting between them. In DNA, the CDR3 is TGCGCCAGCAGCCCATCCCCTTTCGGAGGGGACACCGGGGAGCTGTTTTTT. The encoded protein is CASSPSPFGGDTGELFF.

V and J are TRBV2 and TRBJ1-5; TRBD1 might be the D (5 bases). Germline V gene sequence: CDR1 SNHLY, CDR2 FYNNEI. V gave up 9 bases and J gave up 0 bases, with 12 bases separating them. There are 14 residues in the CDR3. CDR3 in amino acids: CASGAPDSNQPQHF. DNA of the CDR3: TGTGCCAGTGGGGCGCCCGATAGCAATCAGCCCCAGCATTTT.

V is TRBV28 and J is TRBJ2-5, with no clear D. The germline V gene encodes CDR1 MDHEN and CDR2 SYDVKM. Trimming removed 3 bases from V and 6 bases from J, with 11 bases in between. The CDR3 length is 13 residues. CDR3 sequence: CASSLGPAQTQYF. CDR3 in DNA: TGTGCCAGCAGTTTGGGCCCGGCTCAGACCCAGTACTTC.

The chain joins TRBV7-3 to TRBJ2-2; weak D call: TRBD1 (6 bases). This CDR3 has 16 amino acids. V lost 5 bases and J lost 2, with 15 bases in between. CDR1 and CDR2 from the germline V gene are SGHTA and FQGTGA. The DNA for the CDR3 is TGTGCCAGCAGCATTACCGGGACATCAAACACCGGGGAGCTGTTTTTT. This encodes CASSITGTSNTGELFF.

The chain combines TRBV11-3 with TRBJ2-7, with 12 bases aligning to TRBD2. With V trimmed by 4 bases and J by 3 bases, 4 bases remained unmatched. The germline V gene encodes CDR1 SGHNT and CDR2 YENEEA. The length of the CDR3 is 15 residues. CDR3 sequence (DNA): TGTGCCAGCAGCTCCGGGGGACTAGCGGGCTACGAGCAGTACTTC. This encodes CASSSGGLAGYEQYF.

The CDR3 protein is CASSEQGASYGYTF. CDR3 in DNA: TGTGCCAGCAGTGAACAGGGGGCTTCCTATGGCTACACCTTC. This chain uses TRBV6-1 with TRBJ1-2, with TRBD1 identical over 8 bases. The CDR3 is made up of 14 amino acids. Germline V CDR1 and CDR2: MNHNS, SASEGT. After removal of 2 bases from V and 4 bases from J, the junction contained 3 bases not matched to a gene.

The chain employs TRBV5-6 and TRBJ2-3; the D gene is possibly TRBD2 (6 bases). Trimming shortened V by 5 bases and J by 2 bases, and 21 bases separated the two germline ends. There are 17 residues in the CDR3. Germline V gives CDR1 SGHDT, CDR2 YYEEEE. CDR3 DNA: TGTGCCAGCAGTTCGGGAGACGGTAGAGCCGACACAGATACGCAGTATTTT. Translation: CASSSGDGRADTDTQYF.

The J gene is TRBJ2-1, the V gene TRBV7-2; TRBD2 might be the D (5 bases). There are 15 residues in the CDR3. V gave up 0 bases and J gave up 4 bases, with 10 bases separating them. From germline, CDR1 is SGHTA and CDR2 FQGNSA. CDR3 DNA sequence: TGTGCCAGCAGCTTAGCGGGAGTGAGGTACAATGAGCAGTTCTTC. It specifies CASSLAGVRYNEQFF.

The V and J genes are TRBV20-1 and TRBJ1-2; D possibly corresponds to TRBD1 (5 bases). Germline V gene data show CDR1 as DFQATT and CDR2 as SNEGSKA (reference sequence). V was pared by 3 bases and J by 8 bases, with 16 bases between. This CDR3 is built from 13 residues. CDR3 residues: CSASVDKGSGYTF. CDR3 nucleotides: TGCAGTGCTAGTGTGGACAAGGGGTCAGGCTACACCTTC.

V and J are TRBV6-5 and TRBJ1-1; unclear D gene. V was trimmed by 7 bases and J by 1 base, leaving 13 bases between them. Per the germline V gene, CDR1 is MNHEY and CDR2 is SVGAGI. The CDR3 is 14 residues long. CDR3 region: CASKREPGNTEAFF. The DNA of the CDR3 is TGTGCCAGCAAGAGGGAACCGGGGAACACTGAAGCTTTCTTT.

The chain is built from TRBV7-9 and TRBJ2-5; a possible D gene is TRBD1 (6 bases). The CDR3 has 14 amino acids. Germline CDR1 is SEHNR and CDR2 is FQNEAQ (reference sequence). Trimming left V 5 bases short and J 4 bases short, with 14 bases between. CDR3 coding DNA: TGTGCCAGCAGCACCTTACAGGGACGAGAGACCCAGTACTTC. Amino acid sequence: CASSTLQGRETQYF. Full variable domain (remainder filled in from reference TRBV7-9 and TRBJ2-5): DTGVSQNPRHKITKRGQNVTFRCDPISEHNRLYWYRQTLGQGPEFLTYFQNEAQLEKSRLLSDRFSAERPKGSFSTLEIQRTEQGDSAMYLCASSTLQGRETQYFGPGTRLLVL.

The rearrangement uses TRBV15 and TRBJ1-5; unclear D gene. The V end was cut by 0 bases, the J end by 6 bases, with 9 bases between. Germline V gives CDR1 LNHNV, CDR2 YYDKDF (reference sequence). The CDR3 extends over 14 amino acids. The CDR3 DNA is TGTGCCACCAGCAGAGATGCTTGGGCTCAGCCCCAGCATTTT. This gives the protein CATSRDAWAQPQHF.

V and J are TRBV6-5 and TRBJ2-7; 8 bases align to TRBD1. The CDR3 spans 14 residues. CDR1 is MNHEY, CDR2 SVGAGI, per germline. The junction had 11 bases not matched to a gene; V was cut back by 6 bases and J by 7 bases. As DNA, the CDR3 is TGTGCCAGCAGCCGAGGACAGGGACACGGGGAGCAGTACTTC. It codes for CASSRGQGHGEQYF.

V is TRBV11-2 and J is TRBJ1-6; 7 nucleotides agree with TRBD1. The germline V gene has CDR1 SGHAT and CDR2 FQNNGV. The CDR3 consists of 14 residues. V lost 0 bases and J lost 7; bases outside the gene matches: 0. CDR3 in amino acids: CASSLEQGNSPLHF. The CDR3 DNA reads TGTGCCAGCAGCTTAGAACAGGGGAATTCACCCCTCCACTTT.

This clone has a single count. This chain links TRBV7-9 with TRBJ2-1; possible D gene TRBD1, 6 bases. The V gene lost 5 bases and the J gene lost 7 bases, with 18 bases spanning the gap. Germline CDR1 SEHNR, CDR2 FQNEAQ (reference sequence). The CDR3 extends over 15 amino acids. CDR3 protein: CASSPLGVRGNEQFF. The CDR3 region has the DNA TGTGCCAGCAGCCCCTTAGGGGTCAGGGGTAATGAGCAGTTCTTC.

The V gene is TRBV12-3 or TRBV12-4, the J gene TRBJ2-2; D is ambiguous. The CDR3 is 13 residues long. Trimming took off 0 bases at V and 6 bases at J, with 5 bases between the two ends. CDR3 sequence (DNA): TGTGCCAGCAGTTTAGCCAGGCCCGGGGAGCTGTTTTTT. Residues: CASSLARPGELFF.

The DNA for the CDR3 is TGTGCCAGCAGCTCGGCCGGGGGTCTTAACTATGGCTACACCTTC. Protein product: CASSSAGGLNYGYTF. This rearrangement joins TRBV5-8 to TRBJ1-2, with D maybe TRBD1 (5 bases). The CDR3 has 15 residues. CDR1 and CDR2 (germline): SGHTS, YDEGEE. V was clipped by 3 bases and J by 1 base, with 13 bases between them.

The chain carries TRBV5-1 and TRBJ2-2; maybe TRBD1 (6 bases). The CDR3 runs to 15 residues. CDR1 and CDR2 from the germline V gene are SGHRS and YFSETQ. Trimming cost V 4 bases and J 2 bases, with 12 bases left between them. CDR3 region: CASSHGQRNTGELFF. CDR3 sequence (DNA): TGCGCCAGCAGCCACGGACAGAGAAACACCGGGGAGCTGTTTTTT.

The J gene is TRBJ1-1, the V gene TRBV7-3; 7 bases fit TRBD1. Per germline, CDR1 SGHTA and CDR2 FQGTGA. The CDR3 consists of 13 residues. J was trimmed by 1 base and V by 7 bases; bases with no gene match: 3. CDR3 DNA sequence: TGTGCCAGCAAACAGGGGAGGAACACTGAAGCTTTCTTT. Its protein is CASKQGRNTEAFF.

This chain joins TRBV6-4 and TRBJ2-7; 8 positions agree with TRBD2. Losses at the gene ends were 5 bases for V and 6 bases for J; bases not matched to a gene: 12. Looked up from germline, CDR1 is MRHNA and CDR2 is SNTAGT. This CDR3 has 15 amino acids. CDR3 loop: CASSTPGLGLCEQYF. The DNA of the CDR3 is TGTGCCAGCAGTACCCCGGGACTAGGGCTTTGCGAGCAGTACTTC.

This clone was counted a few times. The chain has TRBV18 and TRBJ2-2; the match to TRBD2 covers 12 bases. Germline-derived CDR1 and CDR2 are KGHSH and LQKENI. The CDR3 runs to 17 residues. V was pared by 0 bases and J by 8 bases, with 7 bases of the junction left unmatched. The CDR3 region is CASSPPLAGGPDGELFF. The CDR3 nucleotides are TGTGCCAGCTCACCACCCCTAGCGGGAGGGCCTGATGGGGAGCTGTTTTTT. Full variable domain (rest looked up from reference TRBV18 and TRBJ2-2): NAGVMQNPRHLVRRRGQEARLRCSPMKGHSHVYWYRQLPEEGLKFMVYLQKENIIDESGMPKERFSAEFPKEGPSILRIQQVVRGDSAAYFCASSPPLAGGPDGELFFGEGSRLTVL.

V usage is TRBV5-6 and J usage is TRBJ2-7; 11 nucleotides line up with TRBD1. From germline, CDR1 is SGHDT and CDR2 YYEEEE. The CDR3 length is 14 residues. Unmatched junction bases numbered 6, after V lost 4 bases and J lost 6 bases. The CDR3 reads CASSPDRGQGEQYF. The CDR3 nucleotides are TGTGCCAGCAGCCCGGACAGGGGGCAAGGCGAGCAGTACTTC.

The chain employs TRBV2 and TRBJ2-1; 11 nucleotides line up with TRBD2. V gave up 8 bases and J gave up 3 bases; unmatched junction bases: 6. The CDR3 runs to 15 residues. The germline gives CDR1 SNHLY, CDR2 FYNNEI. CDR3 residues: CASRTGTSGYNEQFF. DNA of the CDR3: TGTGCCAGCCGAACCGGGACTAGCGGCTACAATGAGCAGTTCTTC.

Concerning this clone: The same CDR3 arises from other DNA sequences in this sample as well. The chain uses TRBV27 and TRBJ2-7, with TRBD1 matching 7 bases. The CDR3 totals 13 residues. Germline V gene lookup returns CDR1 MNHEY and CDR2 SMNVEV (reference sequence). The ends lost 4 bases at V and 3 bases at J; junction bases unmatched: 3. Here the CDR3 reads CASSYRDSYEQYF. CDR3 nucleotides: TGTGCCAGCAGTTACCGGGACAGCTACGAGCAGTACTTC.